These T cell receptor beta chains were read from a single sample in a study of T cells in Graves' hyperthyroidism and ophthalmopathy. Each CDR3 protein is one row after TCRdb ran MiXCR on the multiplex PCR reads. The sample holds 450,000 to 650,000 distinct CDR3 sequences, over 15% seen once. Sequencing was performed on blood. The origin of the receptors is a woman aged 18-29 years with Graves' ophthalmopathy. The CDR3 runs from the conserved cysteine through the conserved F or W. Each record gives: CDR3 protein, J gene, V gene.

CASSLNRRDRDKTQYF,TRBJ2-5,TRBV28
CASRTEPGATTEAFF,TRBJ1-1,TRBV6-1
CSARGRTGGYNEQFF,TRBJ2-1,TRBV20-1
CATSRARETTEAFF,TRBJ1-1,TRBV15
CASSSRRDYQETQYF,TRBJ2-5,TRBV27
CASREGEGHNNEQFF,TRBJ2-1,TRBV4-3
CASSSRAPGFQFF,TRBJ2-1,TRBV28
CASGLVFLHWDSYNSPLHF,TRBJ1-6,TRBV12-5
CASSLPTVLNSPLHF,TRBJ1-6,TRBV28
CASSLGQGDDNEQFF,TRBJ2-1,TRBV5-1
CSAGSSGYEQYF,TRBJ2-7,TRBV20-1
CASSPGQLENIQYF,TRBJ2-4,TRBV18